Listed here are 22 T cell receptor beta chains from one sample, sequenced in a study of regulatory T cells in long-lasting Graves disease. Both iRepertoire HTBI primers and Arm-PCR of CDR3 regions were used to build the TCR beta libraries. In TCRdb, the multiplex PCR reads were re-called with MiXCR into one record per CDR3 protein. Of approximately 400,000 distinct CDR3 sequences detected, around a sixth appear once; the ten largest clones hold about 20%. Time point specified: newly diagnosed GD, antithyroid drugs for less than 3 months. TCR sequences were obtained from RNA taken from PBMCs. The sample consisted of peripheral blood mononuclear cells (PBMCs), taken at new diagnosis, from a patient treated with antithyroid drugs. The receptors stem from a female donor with Graves disease.

This clonotype was observed many times. The V and J genes are TRBV15 and TRBJ2-3; 11 bases fit TRBD2. Per the germline V gene, CDR1 is LNHNV and CDR2 is YYDKDF (reference sequence). This CDR3 is 17 amino acids long. The V gene end was trimmed by 4 bases and the J gene end by 6 bases; junction bases not matched to a gene: 12. CDR3 sequence: CATSIDHSGGAFDTQYF. The CDR3, as DNA: TGTGCCACCAGCATCGACCATAGCGGGGGGGCATTTGATACGCAGTATTTT.

V and J are TRBV30 and TRBJ2-1; D ambiguous. In germline, CDR1 is GTSNPN, CDR2 SVGIG (reference sequence). Trimming cost V 2 bases and J 4 bases, with 9 bases left between them. The CDR3 consists of 13 residues. The CDR3, as DNA: TGTGCCTGGAGTAGAGATGCTTACAATGAGCAGTTCTTC. This encodes CAWSRDAYNEQFF.

This clonotype has more than one count but fewer than ten. The V gene is TRBV14, the J gene TRBJ1-3; a possible D gene is TRBD1 (5 bases). Germline lookup yields CDR1 SGHDN and CDR2 FVKESK. CDR3 length: 16 residues. Deletions cut 1 base from V and 0 bases from J, with 10 bases between. CDR3 sequence (DNA): TGTGCCAGCAGCCAAGTATGGGGGGACTCTGGAAACACCATATATTTT. Its protein is CASSQVWGDSGNTIYF.

This clonotype has at least ten counts. The chain carries TRBV28 and TRBJ1-1; TRBD1 aligns across 7 bases. Germline CDR1 and CDR2: MDHEN and SYDVKM. The CDR3 has 14 residues. J was trimmed by 6 bases and V by 5 bases; bases with no gene match: 9. This CDR3 is CASSPDRENSEAFF. The DNA of the CDR3 is TGTGCCAGCAGTCCCGACAGGGAGAATTCTGAAGCTTTCTTT.

In this sample, this clonotype turned up many times. The rearrangement uses TRBV10-3 and TRBJ2-1; 9 bases align to TRBD2. CDR1 is ENHRY and CDR2 is SYGVKD in the germline V gene. Losses at the gene ends were 7 bases for V and 4 bases for J; bases not matched to a gene: 17. CDR3 length equals 18 residues. The DNA of the CDR3 is TGTGCCATCACCAACCTCCCCCGGGCTAGCGGGAAGTACAATGAGCAGTTCTTC. Protein product: CAITNLPRASGKYNEQFF.

This clonotype was seen repeatedly, ten times or more. The rearrangement links TRBV27 to TRBJ1-2, with D maybe TRBD1 (6 bases). Trimming removed 3 bases from V and 7 bases from J, with 15 bases in between. This CDR3 comprises 14 residues. Germline CDR1 and CDR2: MNHEY and SMNVEV (reference sequence). The CDR3 spells CASSLTRTVGGYTF. CDR3 coding DNA: TGTGCCAGCAGTTTGACACGGACAGTGGGTGGCTACACCTTC.

This clonotype was seen ten or more times. The V gene is TRBV20-1, the J gene TRBJ2-2; 9 bases agree with TRBD1. V lost 2 bases and J lost 5; bases outside the gene matches: 3. The germline gives CDR1 DFQATT, CDR2 SNEGSKA (reference sequence). CDR3 length equals 14 residues. CDR3 nucleotide sequence: TGCAGTGCTAGATGGACAGGGGTAACCGGGGAGCTGTTTTTT. It translates to CSARWTGVTGELFF.

Note on this clonotype: A read error is the likely source, as a far larger clone sits one nucleotide away. This chain connects TRBV7-9 to TRBJ2-7; 10 bases agree with TRBD2. The CDR3 has 14 residues. V lost 8 bases to trimming and J lost 2 bases; unmatched junction nucleotides: 6. Germline-derived CDR1 and CDR2 are SEHNR and FQNEAQ (reference sequence). The CDR3 reads CASGLLAGAYEQYF. CDR3 sequence (DNA): TGTGCCAGCGGTCTTCTAGCGGGGGCCTACGAGCAGTACTTC.

This clonotype was observed at least ten times. This sequence joins TRBV29-1 and TRBJ2-7, with 11 bases lining up with TRBD1. Trimming cost V 5 bases and J 7 bases; bases outside gene matches: 7. This CDR3 is 13 amino acids long. Germline V CDR1 and CDR2: SQVTM, ANQGSEA. CDR3 region: CSVIGQGAWEQYF. The CDR3 coding sequence is TGCAGCGTTATCGGACAGGGGGCTTGGGAGCAGTACTTC.

There are many counts of this clonotype. The chain links TRBV7-6 to TRBJ2-2, with a weak D call TRBD1 (6 bases). The CDR3 length is 14 residues. CDR1 is SGHVS and CDR2 is FNYEAQ in the germline V gene. Trimming stripped 0 bases from V and 9 bases from J, with 11 bases between. The CDR3 nucleotides read TGTGCCAGCAGCTTAGCGCAGGGGCGGCGGGAGCTGTTTTTT. Translation: CASSLAQGRRELFF.

Only one count was recorded for this clonotype. The chain uses TRBV4-2 and TRBJ2-5, with D possibly being TRBD2 (6 bases). Trimming pared 4 bases from V and 4 bases from J, leaving 10 bases between. The germline V gene encodes CDR1 LGHNA and CDR2 YNFKEQ. This CDR3 comprises 13 residues. The CDR3 loop reads CASSPAGLETQYF. Written as DNA, the CDR3 is TGTGCCAGCAGCCCGGCGGGACTAGAGACCCAGTACTTC.

This clonotype has only one observation. This sequence may be a read error, since a much larger clone differs from it by one base. The chain carries TRBV3-1 and TRBJ1-5; D is uncertain. The CDR3 spans 15 residues. Looked up from germline, CDR1 is LGHDT and CDR2 is YNNKEL (reference sequence). CDR3 sequence: CASSQFGPSNQPQRF. The CDR3 region has the DNA TGTGCCAGCAGCCAATTTGGACCTAGCAATCAGCCCCAGCGTTTT.

This clonotype was seen at least ten times. V and J are TRBV7-9 and TRBJ2-1, with 8 bases matching TRBD1. Unmatched junction bases numbered 3, after V lost 1 base and J lost 7 bases. The CDR3 length is 14 residues. CDR1 and CDR2 (germline): SEHNR, FQNEAQ (reference sequence). CDR3 DNA: TGTGCCAGCAGCTTAGGGACAGGGACGAATGAGCAGTTCTTC. Translating gives CASSLGTGTNEQFF.

The rearrangement links TRBV3-1 to TRBJ2-1; 9 bases map to TRBD2. The germline gives CDR1 LGHDT, CDR2 YNNKEL (reference sequence). The CDR3 sequence is 20 residues long. J was trimmed by 0 bases and V by 0 bases; bases with no gene match: 12. The CDR3 DNA sequence: TGTGCCAGCAGCCAAGATCGTGCGCGGGGGGGCCAGAGCTCCTACAATGAGCAGTTCTTC. Translated, it gives CASSQDRARGGQSSYNEQFF.

This clonotype was counted at least ten times. The V call is TRBV13, the J call TRBJ2-5; 9 bases agree with TRBD2. The CDR3 covers 15 residues. Looked up from germline, CDR1 is PRHDT and CDR2 is FYEKMQ (reference sequence). V shed 0 bases and J 4 bases; nucleotides not matched to a gene: 3. CDR3: CASSLGSSGRETQYF. CDR3 nucleotide sequence: TGTGCCAGCAGCTTAGGGAGTAGCGGGAGAGAGACCCAGTACTTC.

This clonotype was recorded at least ten times. The chain combines TRBV12-3 or TRBV12-4 with TRBJ2-4; D is possibly TRBD2 (6 bases). There are 17 residues in the CDR3. The V end lost 8 bases, the J end lost 3 bases, and 23 bases lay between the germline ends. The CDR3 nucleotides are TGTGCCAGCTTACTGACCAGTGGAGGGGATGACAAAAACATTCAGTACTTC. It yields the protein CASLLTSGGDDKNIQYF.

This clonotype came up many times. This chain joins TRBV5-6 and TRBJ1-3; D ambiguous. Germline-derived CDR1 and CDR2 are SGHDT and YYEEEE. This CDR3 has 15 residues. Trimming removed 0 bases at V and 0 bases at J, with 7 bases between. The CDR3 here is CASSLGRFSGNTIYF. In nucleotides, the CDR3 is TGTGCCAGCAGCTTGGGACGGTTCTCTGGAAACACCATATATTTT.

The chain employs TRBV10-2 and TRBJ2-5; 10 bases are shared with TRBD2. The germline gives CDR1 WSHSY, CDR2 SAAADI. The CDR3 consists of 17 residues. Trimming at V came to 2 bases and at J to 2 bases, leaving 8 bases not matched to a gene. Here the CDR3 DNA reads TGCGCCAGCAGTGAGGCCGACGGGACTAGCGAACAAGAGACCCAGTACTTC. This translates into CASSEADGTSEQETQYF.

The chain combines TRBV18 with TRBJ2-7, with a possible D match to TRBD1 (6 bases). The germline V gene encodes CDR1 KGHSH and CDR2 LQKENI. The CDR3 contains 16 residues. The V end lost 0 bases, the J end lost 4 bases, and 16 bases lay between the germline ends. The CDR3 protein is CASSPPVVSRGYEQYF. Written as DNA, the CDR3 is TGTGCCAGCTCACCACCTGTTGTCTCCAGGGGATACGAGCAGTACTTC.

At least ten counts were recorded for this clonotype. CDR3 nucleotides: TGTGCCAGCAGTTACTTTGACAGCTATGGCTACACCTTC. It encodes CASSYFDSYGYTF. The chain uses TRBV6-5 and TRBJ1-2, with a possible D match to TRBD1 (5 bases). This CDR3 contains 13 residues. The germline V gene encodes CDR1 MNHEY and CDR2 SVGAGI. The ends were cut back, 1 base at V and 4 bases at J, with 7 bases in the middle.

The sample holds many counts of this clonotype. The chain recombines TRBV6-9 with TRBJ2-7; D possibly uses TRBD1 or TRBD2 (6 bases each). V was clipped by 4 bases and J by 0 bases, with 16 bases between them. The CDR3 totals 16 residues. Per germline, CDR1 MNHGY and CDR2 SVAAGI. CDR3 in DNA: TGTGCCAGCAGTTCCCTAGGAGGGGGGAGCTCCTACGAGCAGTACTTC. This sequence encodes CASSSLGGGSSYEQYF.

At least ten counts were recorded for this clonotype. The chain recombines TRBV7-9 with TRBJ2-2; D uncertain. CDR1 is SEHNR and CDR2 is FQNEAQ in the germline V gene (reference sequence). The length of the CDR3 is 15 residues. V lost 4 bases and J 3 bases, leaving 12 bases between the germline ends. The DNA for the CDR3 is TGTGCCAGCAGCTCTGGACGAACGGACACCGGGGAGCTGTTTTTT. Translating gives CASSSGRTDTGELFF.